This T cell receptor (beta chain) was retrieved from a study of blood T cells in healthy people across ages. Study findings and constraints: With unsorted PBMCs, a conclusive comparison of naive versus antigen-experienced cells was not possible.

The CDR3 length is 14 residues. V lost 2 bases, J lost 11 bases, and 18 bases lay in between. The germline CDR1 and CDR2 sequences are MGHRA and YSYEKL. Note on this clonotype: Its antigen is unknown.

A minimum of 5 micrograms of total RNA was extracted per sample. A sample-barcoded 5' primer and a J-beta primer mix were used in a second PCR of about 7 to 11 cycles. TCRdb recomputed calls from the 5' RACE reads with MiXCR, one row per CDR3 protein. This sample has about 1.5 million distinct CDR3 sequences, with 42% found just once. The source of this sequence is a young woman in good health. The material sequenced was blood. The V and J genes are TRBV4-1 and TRBJ1-1; D unresolved. CDR3 coding DNA: TGCGCCAGCAGCCAACTCTCTTTCCCCATGAATGCTTTCTTT. This sequence encodes CASSQLSFPMNAFF.